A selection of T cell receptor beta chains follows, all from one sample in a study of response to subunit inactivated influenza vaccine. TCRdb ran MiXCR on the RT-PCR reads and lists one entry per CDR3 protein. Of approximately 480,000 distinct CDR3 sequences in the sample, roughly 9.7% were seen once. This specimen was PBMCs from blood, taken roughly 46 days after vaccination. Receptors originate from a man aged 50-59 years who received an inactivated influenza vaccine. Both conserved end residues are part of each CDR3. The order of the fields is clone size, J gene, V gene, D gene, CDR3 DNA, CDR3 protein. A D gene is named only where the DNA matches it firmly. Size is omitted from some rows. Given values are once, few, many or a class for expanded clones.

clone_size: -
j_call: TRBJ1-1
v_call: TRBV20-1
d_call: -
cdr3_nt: TGCAGTGCTCCAGTTGCGGGGACCACTGAAGCTTTCTTT
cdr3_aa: CSAPVAGTTEAFF

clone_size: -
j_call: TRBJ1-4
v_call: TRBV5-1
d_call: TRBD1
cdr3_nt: TGCGCCAGCAGTTTTACAGGGGCGTCTAATGAAAAACTGTTTTTT
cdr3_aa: CASSFTGASNEKLFF

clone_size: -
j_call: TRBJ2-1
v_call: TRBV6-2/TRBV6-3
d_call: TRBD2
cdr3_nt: TGTGCCAGCAGCGAGACTAGCGGGAGAGGTTACAATGAGCAGTTCTTC
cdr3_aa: CASSETSGRGYNEQFF

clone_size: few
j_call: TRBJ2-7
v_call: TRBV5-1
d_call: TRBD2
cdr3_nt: TGCGCCAGCAGGCCGGGACTAGCGGGGCACGAGCAGTACTTC
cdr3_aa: CASRPGLAGHEQYF

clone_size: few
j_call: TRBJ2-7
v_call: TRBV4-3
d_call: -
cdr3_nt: TGCGCCAGCAGCCATAAACAGGGTTACGAGCAGTACTTC
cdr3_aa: CASSHKQGYEQYF

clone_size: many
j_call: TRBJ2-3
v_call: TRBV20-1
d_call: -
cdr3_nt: TGCAGTGCTAGACCCCCACTAGGAGATACGCAGTATTTT
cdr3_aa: CSARPPLGDTQYF

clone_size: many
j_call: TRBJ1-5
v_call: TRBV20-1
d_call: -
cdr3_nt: TGCAGTGCTAGAGATAGAGCGTTGACCCAGCATTTT
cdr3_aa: CSARDRALTQHF

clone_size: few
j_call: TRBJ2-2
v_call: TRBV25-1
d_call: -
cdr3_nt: TGTGCCAGCAGTGAATATAAAGGGCTCGGGGGCACCGGGGAGCTGTTTTTT
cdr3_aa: CASSEYKGLGGTGELFF

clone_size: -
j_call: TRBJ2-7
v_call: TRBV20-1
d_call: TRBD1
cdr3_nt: TGCAGTGCTAGAGGTGGGACAGGAGCCTACGAGCAGTACTTC
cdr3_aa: CSARGGTGAYEQYF

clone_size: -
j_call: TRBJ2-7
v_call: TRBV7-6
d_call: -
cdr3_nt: TGTGCCAGCAGCTTAGGGGGCCGGGGCACTATTACCGAGCAGTACTTC
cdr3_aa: CASSLGGRGTITEQYF

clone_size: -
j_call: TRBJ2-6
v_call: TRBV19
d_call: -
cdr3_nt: TGTGCCAGTAGACAGTCTGGGGCCAACGTCCTGACTTTC
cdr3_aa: CASRQSGANVLTF

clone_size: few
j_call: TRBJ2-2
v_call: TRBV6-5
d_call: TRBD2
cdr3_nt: TGTGCCAGCAGTTACTCCGGACTAGCCGGGGAGCTGTTTTTT
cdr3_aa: CASSYSGLAGELFF

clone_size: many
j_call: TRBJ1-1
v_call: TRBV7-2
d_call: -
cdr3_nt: TGTGCCAGCAGCTTAGGGGGATTGAACACTGAAGCTTTCTTT
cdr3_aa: CASSLGGLNTEAFF

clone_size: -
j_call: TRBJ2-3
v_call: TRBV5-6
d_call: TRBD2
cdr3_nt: TGTGCCAGCAGCGTTACGGGACTAGCGGTAGGAGATACGCAGTATTTT
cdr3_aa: CASSVTGLAVGDTQYF

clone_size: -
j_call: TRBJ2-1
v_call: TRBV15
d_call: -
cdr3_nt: TGTGCCACCAGATCCCTTGGGGCAGGAAAATACAATGAGCAGTTCTTC
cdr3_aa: CATRSLGAGKYNEQFF

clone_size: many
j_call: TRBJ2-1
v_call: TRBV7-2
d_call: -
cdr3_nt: TGTGCCAGCAGCTTAGATTACAGATCCTACAATGAGCAGTTCTTC
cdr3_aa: CASSLDYRSYNEQFF

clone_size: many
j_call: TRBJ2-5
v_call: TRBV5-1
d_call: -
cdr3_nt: TGCGCCAGCAGCTTGGTGGTCGCGTCCCGAGAGACCCAGTACTTC
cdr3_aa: CASSLVVASRETQYF

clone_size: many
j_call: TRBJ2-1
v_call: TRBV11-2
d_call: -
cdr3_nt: TGTGCCAGCAGCGTGGGGTCGGGCACCAGCTCCTACAATGAGCAGTTCTTC
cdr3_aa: CASSVGSGTSSYNEQFF

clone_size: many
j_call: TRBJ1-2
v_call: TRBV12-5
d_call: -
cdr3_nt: TGTGCTAGTGAGGGTGGCTACACCTTC
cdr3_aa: CASEGGYTF

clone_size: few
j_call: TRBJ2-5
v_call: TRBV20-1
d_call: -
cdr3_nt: TGCAGCGCCAAGCAATCAGAGACCCAGTACTTC
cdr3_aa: CSAKQSETQYF

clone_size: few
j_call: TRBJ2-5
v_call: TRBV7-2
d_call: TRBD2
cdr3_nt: TGTGCCAGCAGCTTAGTCTCTAGCGGGCTACAAGAGACCCAGTACTTC
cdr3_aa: CASSLVSSGLQETQYF

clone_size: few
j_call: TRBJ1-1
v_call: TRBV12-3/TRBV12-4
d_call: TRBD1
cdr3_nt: TGTGCCAGCAGTCCCGGACAGGGGAAGGTTAGGCTGGCTTTCTTT
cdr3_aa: CASSPGQGKVRLAFF

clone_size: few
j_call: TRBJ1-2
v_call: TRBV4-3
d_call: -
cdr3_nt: TGCGCCAGCAGCCAAGATCGGTGGTCTAGACGGGATGGCTACACCTTC
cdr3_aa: CASSQDRWSRRDGYTF

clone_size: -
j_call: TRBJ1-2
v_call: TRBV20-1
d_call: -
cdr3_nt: TGCAGTGCTAGTCCAGCCCTGACCTATGGCTACACCTTC
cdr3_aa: CSASPALTYGYTF

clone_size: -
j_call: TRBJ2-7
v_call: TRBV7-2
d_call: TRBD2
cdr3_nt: TGTGCCAGCAGCTTACGAGAGCTAGCGGGGATCTACGAGCAGTACTTC
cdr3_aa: CASSLRELAGIYEQYF

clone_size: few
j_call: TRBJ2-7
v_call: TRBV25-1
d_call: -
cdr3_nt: TGTGCCAGCAGTGAATACTCGGGTTCGAACGAGCAGTACTTC
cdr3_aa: CASSEYSGSNEQYF

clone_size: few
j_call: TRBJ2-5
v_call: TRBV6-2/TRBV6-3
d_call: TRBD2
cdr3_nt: TGTGCCAGCAGCCTTGGACTAGCGGGACAGACCCAGTACTTC
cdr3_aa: CASSLGLAGQTQYF

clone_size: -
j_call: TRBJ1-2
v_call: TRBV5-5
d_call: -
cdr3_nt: TGTGCCAGCAGCCTGCGGGACACGACCAGCTATGGCTACACCTTC
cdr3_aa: CASSLRDTTSYGYTF

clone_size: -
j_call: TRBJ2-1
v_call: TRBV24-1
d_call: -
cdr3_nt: TGTGCCACCAGTGATCGCCGAGTCAATGAGCAGTTCTTC
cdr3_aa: CATSDRRVNEQFF

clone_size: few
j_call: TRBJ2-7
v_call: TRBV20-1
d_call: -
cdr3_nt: TGCAGTGCTAGTCGCGGCCAGAACGAGCAGTACTTC
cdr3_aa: CSASRGQNEQYF

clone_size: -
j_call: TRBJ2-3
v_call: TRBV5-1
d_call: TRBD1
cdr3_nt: TGCGCCAGTAACCGGGACAGGGGATCAGATACGCAGTATTTT
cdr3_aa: CASNRDRGSDTQYF

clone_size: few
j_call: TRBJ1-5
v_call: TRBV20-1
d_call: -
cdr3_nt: TGCAGTGCCCAGGGACCTCGGCAGCCCCAGCATTTT
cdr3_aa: CSAQGPRQPQHF

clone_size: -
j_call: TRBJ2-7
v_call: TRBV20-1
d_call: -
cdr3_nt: TGCAGTGCTAGAGATGACGACTCCTACGAGCAGTACTTC
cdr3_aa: CSARDDDSYEQYF

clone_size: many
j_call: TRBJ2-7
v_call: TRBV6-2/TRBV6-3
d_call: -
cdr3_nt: TGTGCCAGCAAAGACGGACCCTACGAGCAGTACTTC
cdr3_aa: CASKDGPYEQYF

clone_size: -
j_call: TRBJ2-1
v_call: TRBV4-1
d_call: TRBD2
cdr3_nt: TGCGCCAGCAGGGGACTAGCGAGCAATGAGCAGTTCTTC
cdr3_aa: CASRGLASNEQFF

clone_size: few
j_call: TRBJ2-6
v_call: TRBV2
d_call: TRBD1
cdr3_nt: TGTGCCAGCAGGCCCGGGACAGGGGCCTCTGGGGCCAACGTCCTGACTTTC
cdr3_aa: CASRPGTGASGANVLTF

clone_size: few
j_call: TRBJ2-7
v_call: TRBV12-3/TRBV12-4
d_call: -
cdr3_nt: TGTGCCAGCAGTTTAGCGGAGGGGGCGGGGGAGCAGTACTTC
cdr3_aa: CASSLAEGAGEQYF

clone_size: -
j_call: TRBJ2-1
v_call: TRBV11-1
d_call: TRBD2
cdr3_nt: TGTGCCAGCAGCTTAGCCCTCGTAGTTAGCGGGAGCTCCTACAATGAGCAGTTCTTC
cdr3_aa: CASSLALVVSGSSYNEQFF

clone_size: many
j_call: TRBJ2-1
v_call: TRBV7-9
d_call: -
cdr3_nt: TGTGCCAGCCAAAAGAGCTCCTACAATGAGCAGTTCTTC
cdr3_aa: CASQKSSYNEQFF

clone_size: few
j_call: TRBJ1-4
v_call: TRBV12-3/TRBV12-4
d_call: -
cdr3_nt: TGTGCCAGCAGTCCGGGGTCAACTAATGAAAAACTGTTTTTT
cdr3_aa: CASSPGSTNEKLFF

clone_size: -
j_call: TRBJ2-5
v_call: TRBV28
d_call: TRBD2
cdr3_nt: TGTGCCAGCAGTCCCGGGGCGGGGGGGAAGGAGACCCAGTACTTC
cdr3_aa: CASSPGAGGKETQYF

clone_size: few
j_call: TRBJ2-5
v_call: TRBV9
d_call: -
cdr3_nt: TGTGCCAGCAGCGTAGGCGTAGCGAAACAAGAGACCCAGTACTTC
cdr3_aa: CASSVGVAKQETQYF

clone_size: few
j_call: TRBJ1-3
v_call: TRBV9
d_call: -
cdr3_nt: TGTGCCAGCAGCCCTAGTCAGACTGGAAACACCATATATTTT
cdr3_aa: CASSPSQTGNTIYF

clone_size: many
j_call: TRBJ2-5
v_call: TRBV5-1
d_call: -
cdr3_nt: TGCGCCAGCAGCAACTCGGGGGGCCGAGAGACCCAGTACTTC
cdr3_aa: CASSNSGGRETQYF

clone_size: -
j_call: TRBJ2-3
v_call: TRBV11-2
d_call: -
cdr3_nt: TGTGCCAGCAGCTTAGATGGGCTACTCCCTAGCACAGATACGCAGTATTTT
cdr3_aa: CASSLDGLLPSTDTQYF

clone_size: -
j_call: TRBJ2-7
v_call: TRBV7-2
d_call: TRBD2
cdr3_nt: TGTGCCAGCAGCTTTACTAGCGGGAGGGCTGTCGAGCAGTACTTC
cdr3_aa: CASSFTSGRAVEQYF

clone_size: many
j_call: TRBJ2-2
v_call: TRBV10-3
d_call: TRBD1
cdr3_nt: TGTGCCATCAGTCCCACCTGGACAGGGAGTTCGAACACCGGGGAGCTGTTTTTT
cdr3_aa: CAISPTWTGSSNTGELFF

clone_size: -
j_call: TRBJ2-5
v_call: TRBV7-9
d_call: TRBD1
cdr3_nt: TGTGCCAGCAGCGCGACAGGGGGCCAAGAGACCCAGTACTTC
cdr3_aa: CASSATGGQETQYF

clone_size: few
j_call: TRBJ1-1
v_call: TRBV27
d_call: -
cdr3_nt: TGTGCCAGCAGTTTAAAGGGCGGGATGGGAATGAACACTGAAGCTTTCTTT
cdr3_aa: CASSLKGGMGMNTEAFF